Below are 14 T cell receptor beta chains sequenced from a single sample in a study of T cells in Graves' hyperthyroidism and ophthalmopathy (dated by TCRdb to about 2019). The library was prepared using multiplex PCR. Data came from an Illumina HiSeq 2000. TCR beta CDR3 regions were amplified from RNA transcripts. The TCR CDR3 was subjected to a first round of RT-PCR using the HTBI primer set and the Qiagen OneStep RT-PCR kit. TCRdb reanalyzed the raw reads on its own, using fastp at Q25 for trimming and MiXCR for clone calling, and kept in-frame beta chains. CDR3 protein duplicates are merged, each entry listing the most common genes and DNA. This sample gives 300,000 to 450,000 distinct CDR3 sequences in total; under 20% of them show up just once. Jointly, the top ten make up 40% to 45% of the sample. Sequenced input: blood. The receptor source for this set is a man aged 18 to 29 with Graves' ophthalmopathy.

This chain uses TRBV10-3 with TRBJ1-3, with D tentatively TRBD1 (6 bases). The length of the CDR3 is 17 residues. Trimming took off 8 bases at V and 6 bases at J, with 26 bases between the two ends. Germline CDR1 and CDR2: ENHRY and SYGVKD. Here the CDR3 reads CAIERENGGRDENTIYF. In nucleotides, the CDR3 is TGTGCCATCGAGAGGGAGAACGGGGGGCGTGATGAAAACACCATATATTTT.

About this clonotype: One base away lies a much larger clone, so this may be a sequencing read error. The chain links TRBV27 to TRBJ1-1; D remains ambiguous. Trimming stripped 8 bases from V and 2 bases from J, with 12 bases between. The CDR3 is 13 amino acids. Germline CDR1 MNHEY, CDR2 SMNVEV (reference sequence). CDR3 DNA: TGTGCCAGCTGCCAAGAGATTAACACTGAAGCTTTCTTT. Protein: CASCQEINTEAFF.

This clonotype was detected a few times. The J gene is TRBJ1-1, the V gene TRBV7-9; 7 bases agree with TRBD1. The CDR3 sequence is 14 residues long. Germline CDR1 is SEHNR and CDR2 is FQNEAQ (reference sequence). J was trimmed by 8 bases and V by 5 bases; bases with no gene match: 11. CDR3 protein: CASSRPTPDREAFF. Here the CDR3 DNA reads TGTGCCAGCAGCCGCCCTACACCGGACAGGGAAGCTTTCTTT.

In its sample, this clonotype was seen many times. The chain combines TRBV11-2 with TRBJ1-1; possible D gene TRBD1, 6 bases. Germline V gene sequence: CDR1 SGHAT, CDR2 FQNNGV. CDR3 length equals 14 residues. Trimming pared 7 bases from V and 3 bases from J, leaving 15 bases between. CDR3 region: CASNPQGGDTEAFF. The CDR3 DNA is TGTGCCAGCAACCCACAGGGAGGGGACACTGAAGCTTTCTTT.

This clonotype was seen many times. V gene TRBV15 combines with J gene TRBJ2-5; the D gene is possibly TRBD1 (6 bases). The CDR3 sequence is 14 residues long. The germline V and J ends were trimmed by 4 bases and 3 bases, with 12 bases remaining between them. Germline loops: CDR1 LNHNV, CDR2 YYDKDF (reference sequence). The chain's CDR3 is CATSTRTEEETQYF. The CDR3 nucleotides read TGTGCCACCAGCACCCGGACAGAGGAAGAGACCCAGTACTTC.

V and J are TRBV9 and TRBJ2-6, with TRBD2 matching 10 bases. Looked up from germline, CDR1 is SGDLS and CDR2 is YYNGEE. The V segment lost 4 bases and the J segment 1 base; nucleotides outside the gene matches: 8. This CDR3 region has 18 residues. The CDR3 sequence is CASSISGGPKSGANVLTF. The CDR3 coding sequence is TGTGCCAGCAGCATTAGCGGGGGGCCTAAGTCTGGGGCCAACGTCCTGACTTTC.

This clonotype appeared many times. The chain couples TRBV7-9 to TRBJ1-1, with D perhaps matching TRBD1 (5 bases). This CDR3 has 15 residues. Germline V gene lookup returns CDR1 SEHNR and CDR2 FQNEAQ (reference sequence). V was clipped by 0 bases and J by 0 bases, with 8 bases between them. CDR3 DNA: TGTGCCAGCAGCTTAGCGGAGGGACTGAACACTGAAGCTTTCTTT. This translates into CASSLAEGLNTEAFF.

This clonotype came up many times. This chain links TRBV28 with TRBJ1-2, with 7 bases matching TRBD1. V was clipped by 6 bases and J by 0 bases; unmatched bases: 7. Germline CDR1 and CDR2: MDHEN and SYDVKM. The CDR3 consists of 15 residues. CDR3 DNA: TGTGCCAGCAGAGGAGGACAGGCCGCTAACTATGGCTACACCTTC. Residues: CASRGGQAANYGYTF.

A note on this clonotype: A much bigger clone sits one base away, suggesting this may be a read error. The CDR3 nucleotides read TGTGCCAGCAGCTTAGTAGGGTCAGGGAGTGGCTACACCTTC. Amino acids: CASSLVGSGSGYTF. The J gene is TRBJ1-2, the V gene TRBV7-2; D perhaps matches TRBD1 (5 bases). The V end was cut by 1 base, the J end by 7 bases, with 13 bases between. CDR1 is SGHTA, CDR2 FQGNSA, per germline. The CDR3 contains 14 residues.

This clonotype was found many times. The CDR3 sequence is CSAIYKETQYF. The CDR3 nucleotides are TGCAGTGCTATTTATAAAGAGACCCAGTACTTC. The rearrangement joins TRBV20-1 to TRBJ2-5; D call uncertain. CDR1 and CDR2 from the germline V gene are DFQATT and SNEGSKA (reference sequence). The CDR3 spans 11 residues. Deletions cut 4 bases from V and 3 bases from J, with 6 bases between.

This chain connects TRBV4-1 to TRBJ2-4; D unresolved. The CDR3 has 16 amino acids. Trimming removed 3 bases at V and 0 bases at J, with 12 bases between. From germline, CDR1 is MGHRA and CDR2 YSYEKL. The CDR3 here is CASSHYSELAKNIQYF. Here the CDR3 DNA reads TGCGCCAGCAGCCATTATTCCGAGCTAGCCAAAAACATTCAGTACTTC.

The CDR3 nucleotides read TGTGCCAGCATATTTGCAGAATCCTACGAGCAGTACTTC. Amino acid sequence: CASIFAESYEQYF. The chain recombines TRBV2 with TRBJ2-7; D gene ambiguous. The germline V gene encodes CDR1 SNHLY and CDR2 FYNNEI. The CDR3 consists of 13 residues. The V end was cut by 7 bases, the J end by 1 base, with 11 bases between.

The gene calls are TRBV19 and TRBJ2-1; TRBD1 matches at 7 bases. The CDR3 loop spans 13 amino acids. V lost 3 bases to trimming and J lost 4 bases; unmatched junction nucleotides: 0. Germline V gene sequence: CDR1 LNHDA, CDR2 SQIVND (reference sequence). Here the CDR3 reads CASSMGQYNEQFF. The CDR3 DNA reads TGTGCCAGTAGTATGGGACAGTACAATGAGCAGTTCTTC.

This clonotype has just a few counts. The chain couples TRBV20-1 to TRBJ2-3, with 7 positions matching TRBD2. The ends lost 6 bases at V and 5 bases at J; junction bases unmatched: 11. Germline assignment: CDR1 DFQATT and CDR2 SNEGSKA (reference sequence). CDR3 length equals 14 residues. The CDR3 DNA reads TGCAGTGCCAGTAGAGCGGGGATAGTAGATACGCAGTATTTT. This translates into CSASRAGIVDTQYF.